This paragraph covers one T cell receptor beta chain sequence. Original processing methods: The assay estimated nucleated cells by amplifying reference gene primers. Sequencing used immunoSEQ multiplex PCR; TCRdb keeps in-frame clones, though not all of them. V and J calls and clone size are copied from that table; D and trimming were computed from the DNA. The table lists just over 65,000 clones, about nine tenths of them singletons. This sample stems from a study of blood T cell repertoires in COVID-19. Study-wide context: Samples of COVID-19 (acute and convalescent) were obtained from the United States, Italy and Spain. T cells, B-cell-depleted T cells, or PBMCs supplied cDNA or gDNA.

The CDR3 is 16 amino acids. CDR1 and CDR2 (germline): SGDLS, YYNGEE. Trimming took 0 bases from V and 5 from J; bases not matched to a gene: 8. This TCR came from a man aged 25-45 years with acute or convalescent COVID-19. The chain uses TRBV9 and TRBJ2-1, with 7 nucleotides matching TRBD2. The specimen was peripheral blood. The CDR3 sequence: CASSVDPQRGDNEQFF. The CDR3 DNA reads as TGTGCCAGCAGCGTAGACCCTCAGCGGGGCGACAATGAGCAGTTCTTC.